This T cell receptor (beta chain) was captured in a study of blood T cell repertoires in COVID-19 (dated by TCRdb to 2018 to 2020). In the study overall: Samples covering the acute and convalescent phases of COVID-19 were provided by collaborators in the United States, Italy and Spain. The prospective study material was composed of cDNA or gDNA derived from T cells, B-cell-depleted T cells, or PBMCs. Subjects who had been exposed to COVID-19, were actively infected with it, or had recovered from it provided the deeply sampled blood TCRbeta repertoires that made up the dataset. A freely available public database, intended as a resource for researchers studying the immune response to SARS-CoV-2, is where the repertoires were released. Samples were obtained from the ongoing ImmuneRACE study (first 160 participants) and from some 1,200 subjects provided by 6 global collaborators. Sample metadata almost always included a de-identified subject ID, COVID-19 status, age in years and sex. Where available, HLA class I and class II types were taken from metadata supplied by the sample provider and were not determined by assay-based typing.

Broader findings and caveats from the paper: How much clinical and demographic metadata was included differed by source and by participant, and the metadata was provided uncurated.

TCRbeta CDR3 regions were amplified from genomic DNA using the immunoSEQ Assay, a bias-controlled multiplex PCR. Under the source paper's analysis protocol: The number of nucleated cells in each sample was estimated by amplification of reference gene primers within the assay. To quantify the absolute abundance of each unique TCRbeta CDR3 rearrangement, sequence reads were collapsed and filtered. For each sample, productive Simpson clonality was calculated as the square root of Simpson's diversity index across productive rearrangements. The clones in this table, taken by TCRdb from immuneACCESS, are in-frame only. Not every clone is retained; where verified, under half of the shortfall comes from an unresolved V gene, and the cause of the rest is unknown. The D gene and trimming were derived from the DNA, and the V and J assignments and clone size from that table. Across this sample there are about 210,000 clones, with 70% to 90% seen only once. The ten largest clones capture about 4.5% of the sample.

V was cut back by 0 bases and J by 0 bases, leaving a gap of 6 bases between them. Inclusive of the bounding cysteine and phenylalanine, the CDR3 is 16 residues long. Only the CDR3 portion is preserved as DNA: 48 bases, with reading frame beginning at the first base. CDR1 and CDR2 are read off the germline V gene as MNHEY and SVGAGI. In the prospective study, participants were about 18 to 89 years old, resided in around 25 geographic areas of the United States, and were enrolled through a virtual design. In the prospective study, cohorts were assigned on the basis of participant-reported clinical history obtained from a screening survey and a study questionnaire. Mobile phlebotomists in the prospective study collected whole blood, serum and a nasopharyngeal or oropharyngeal swab from every participant. Over a roughly 2-month period, participants in the prospective study had the option of providing additional blood draws and questionnaires. Prospective study blood samples were shipped either frozen or at room temperature before DNA extraction.

This clone was found a few times. The specificity of this receptor is unknown. No base-level quality is on record; no much larger clone is a single base apart. The sequencing input was PBMCs or T cells enriched from blood (not recorded which). Recombination linked TRBV6-5 to TRBJ1-6; no D gene is confidently identified. The sequence derives from a man aged 25 to 40 with acute COVID-19. For the CDR3, the sequence is CASSYSRYSYNSPLHF. The nucleotide sequence reads as follows: TGTGCCAGCAGTTACTCGAGATACTCCTATAATTCACCCCTCCACTTT.